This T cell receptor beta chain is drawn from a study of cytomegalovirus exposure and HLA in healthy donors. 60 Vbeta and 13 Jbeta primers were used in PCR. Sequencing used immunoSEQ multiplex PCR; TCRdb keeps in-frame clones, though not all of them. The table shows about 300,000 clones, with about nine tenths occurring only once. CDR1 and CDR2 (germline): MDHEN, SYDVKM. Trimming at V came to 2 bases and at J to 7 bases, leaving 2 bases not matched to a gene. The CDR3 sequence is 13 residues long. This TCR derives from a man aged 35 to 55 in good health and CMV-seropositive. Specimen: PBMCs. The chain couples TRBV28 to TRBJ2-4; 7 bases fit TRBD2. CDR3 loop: CASSLSGMNIQYF. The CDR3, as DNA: TGTGCCAGCAGTTTAAGCGGGATGAACATTCAGTACTTC.